The clone carrying this T cell receptor (beta chain) came up a few times. The data belong to a study of shared clonotypes between healthy human individuals. V lost 5 bases, J lost 5 bases, and 7 bases lay in between. CDR1 is SGHNT and CDR2 is YENEEA in the germline V gene. The CDR3 consists of 12 residues. Data came from immunoSEQ multiplex PCR; TCRdb stores just in-frame clones and leaves some out. Of more than 400,000 clones listed, 70% to 80% were seen once; the top ten hold 12%. What was sequenced was PBMCs. This clonotype was sampled from a woman in her thirties or forties in good health. Some clones in this sample may be carry-over from other donors' samples. The J gene is TRBJ2-1, the V gene TRBV11-3; TRBD1 is a possible D gene (6 bases). The CDR3 DNA sequence: TGTGCCAGCAGCGAGGGGGACAATGAGCAGTTCTTC. This gives the protein CASSEGDNEQFF.